One sample yielded the 20 T cell receptor beta chains listed below, sequenced in a study of tissue T cells after allogeneic stem cell transplantation. Time point given: mouse harvest day 7 after allogeneic transplant. Tail vein injection delivered 10^7 T-cell-depleted bone marrow cells and 10^6 splenic CD5+ T cells. Sequencing used immunoSEQ multiplex PCR; TCRdb keeps in-frame clones, though not all of them. Of roughly 2,000 clones listed, roughly 55% are singletons. The sample consisted of spleen. Every receptor here comes from a female BALB/c mouse given C57BL/6 T cells with graft-versus-host disease after an allogeneic hematopoietic cell transplant.

This clone has a handful of counts. All gene names here are mouse names. Incomplete CDR3 DNA: TGTGCCAGCAGCGGCCTGGGGAGCTCCTATGAACAGTAC. This sequence encodes CASSGLGSSYEQY. The full CDR3 reads CASSGLGSSYEQYF. J is TRBJ2-7 and V is TRBV3; D possibly corresponds to TRBD2 (6 bases). The read stops 1 residue short of the end of the CDR3; the missing end is completed from the germline J gene. CDR3 length: 14 residues. The V gene lost 5 bases and the J gene lost 0 bases, with 11 bases spanning the gap. Germline CDR1 SNHLY, CDR2 FYNGKV (reference sequence).

Of note for this clone: All gene names here are mouse names. Read coverage stops 1 residue before the CDR3 terminus; the germline J gene supplies the remainder. J is TRBJ2-3 and V is TRBV5; TRBD2 matches 7 bases. The CDR3 length is 15 residues. CDR1 and CDR2 (germline): LGHNA, YNLKQL (reference sequence). The junction had 4 bases not matched to a gene; V was cut back by 4 bases and J by 0 bases. CDR3 bases read: TGTGCCAGCAGCCCCTGGGGGTCTAGTGCAGAAACGCTGTAT. Translated, it gives CASSPWGSSAETLY. Given in full, the CDR3 is CASSPWGSSAETLYF.

Relative to its sample, this clone is medium-sized (0.01 to 0.1%). Mouse germline and gene names are used. The read finishes 1 residue shy of the CDR3 end, and the germline J gene is used to complete it. The chain joins TRBV16 to TRBJ2-1; either TRBD1 or TRBD2 may fit D (5 bases each). CDR1 and CDR2 from the germline V gene are SGHSA and FRNQAP. Trimming pared 3 bases from V and 1 base from J, leaving 7 bases between. This CDR3 has 14 amino acids. This CDR3 is CASSFRDNYAEQFF. CDR3 DNA (partial): TGTGCAAGCAGCTTCCGGGACAACTATGCTGAGCAGTTC.

As for this clone: Mouse gene names apply. Read coverage stops 1 residue before the CDR3 terminus; the germline J gene supplies the remainder. The chain employs TRBV13-2 and TRBJ2-1; possibly TRBD1 for D (6 bases). This CDR3 region has 15 residues. CDR1 NNHNN and CDR2 SYGAGS come from the germline V gene (reference sequence). V was shortened by 1 base and J by 2 bases, with 10 bases between the two germline ends. CDR3 sequence reads: CASGDYREDYAEQFF. Incomplete CDR3 DNA: TGTGCCAGCGGTGATTACAGGGAGGACTATGCTGAGCAGTTC.

Notes on this clone: Germline and genes here are mouse. CDR3 loop: CTCSDSSAETLYF. Incomplete CDR3 DNA: TGCACCTGCAGTGACAGTAGTGCAGAAACGCTGTAT. The V and J genes are TRBV1 and TRBJ2-3; D call uncertain. Coverage ceases 1 residue before the CDR3 finishes, and the germline J gene fills in the end. The V and J ends lost 4 bases and 0 bases respectively, with 5 bases between them. The CDR3 totals 13 residues. CDR1 and CDR2 (germline): NSQYPW, LRSPGD (reference sequence).

Note on this clone: Germline and genes: mouse. The missing CDR3 end, 1 residue past where the read stops, is filled in from the germline J gene. The chain links TRBV15 to TRBJ2-1, with D possibly being TRBD1 or TRBD2 (5 bases each). This CDR3 has 13 amino acids. Trimming removed 3 bases at V and 3 bases at J, with 6 bases between. Germline CDR1 SGHND, CDR2 FRSKSL. The sequenced CDR3 bases are TGTGCCAGCAGTTTGGGGGTCTATGCTGAGCAGTTC. Protein: CASSLGVYAEQF. The CDR3 in full is CASSLGVYAEQFF.

This clone has just a few counts. Gene names are the mouse ones. With the read ending 1 residue before the CDR3 end, the germline J gene is used to fill in that end. The rearrangement uses TRBV12-1 and TRBJ2-7; either TRBD1 or TRBD2 may fit D (5 bases each). V gave up 4 bases and J gave up 0 bases, with 12 bases separating them. CDR1 and CDR2 from the germline V gene are SGHSN and HYEKVE. This CDR3 spans 14 amino acids. The covered CDR3 bases are TGTGCCAGCTCCCTCTTCGGGGGCTCCTATGAACAGTAC. Its translation is CASSLFGGSYEQY. The full-length CDR3 reads as CASSLFGGSYEQYF.

As concerns this clone: Gene names are the mouse ones. The read ends 1 residue shy of where the CDR3 ends; the end is completed using the germline J gene. The J gene is TRBJ1-3, the V gene TRBV19; D perhaps matches TRBD1 (5 bases). CDR3 length equals 16 residues. Germline V gives CDR1 FNHDT, CDR2 SITEND (reference sequence). V lost 1 base and J 0 bases, leaving 11 bases between the germline ends. CDR3 DNA (partial): TGTGCCAGCAGTATAAGACAGCCGCTTTCTGGAAATACGCTCTAT. Translation: CASSIRQPLSGNTLY. The CDR3 in full is CASSIRQPLSGNTLYF. Complete variable domain (other parts from reference TRBV19 and TRBJ1-3): GGIITQTPKFLIGQEGQKLTLKCQQNFNHDTMYWYRQDSGKGLRLIYYSITENDLQKGDLSEGYDASREKKSSFSLTVTSAQKNEMAVFLCASSIRQPLSGNTLYFGEGSRLIVV.

To note about this clone: The gene names given are mouse names. Read data end 1 residue before the CDR3 end; the end is taken from the germline J gene. This chain links TRBV1 with TRBJ2-3; D is uncertain. Trimming took 3 bases from V and 0 from J, leaving 4 bases between them. The length of the CDR3 is 13 residues. Germline values: CDR1 NSQYPW, CDR2 LRSPGD (reference sequence). CDR3 amino acids: CTCSAPSAETLYF. The DNA read from the CDR3 is TGCACCTGCAGTGCCCCTAGTGCAGAAACGCTGTAT. Supplemented by reference TRBV1 and TRBJ2-3, the full variable domain reads VTLLEQNPRWRLVPRGQAVNLRCILKNSQYPWMSWYQQDLQKQLQWLFTLRSPGDKEVKSLPGADYLATRVTDTELRLQVANMSQGRTLYCTCSAPSAETLYFGSGTRLTVL.

As concerns this clone: Gene names are mouse gene names. Sequencing ends 1 residue short of the CDR3 end; the germline J gene provides the rest. V is TRBV16 and J is TRBJ1-1; D is undetermined. V lost 1 base and J lost 5, with 8 bases in between. The CDR3 totals 13 residues. Germline V gene lookup returns CDR1 SGHSA and CDR2 FRNQAP. The CDR3 reads CASSLVGRTEVFF. The DNA read from the CDR3 is TGTGCAAGCAGCTTAGTGGGGAGAACAGAAGTCTTC.

This clone has just a few counts. Gene names are the mouse ones. The read ends 1 residue before the CDR3 terminus; that terminus is restored from the germline J gene. V is TRBV26 and J is TRBJ2-5; D may be TRBD1 or TRBD2 (5 bases each). V was shortened by 4 bases and J by 0 bases, with 5 bases between the two germline ends. Germline V gene data show CDR1 as KGHPV and CDR2 as FQNQEV (reference sequence). The CDR3 runs 13 residues. Here the CDR3 reads CASSRGNQDTQYF. CDR3 DNA, as far as it was read: TGTGCCAGCAGTCGGGGGAACCAAGACACCCAGTAC. Supplemented by reference TRBV26 and TRBJ2-5, the full variable domain reads NSKVIQTPRYLVKGQGQKAKMRCIPEKGHPVVFWYQQNKNNEFKFLINFQNQEVLQQIDMTEKRFSAECPSNSPCSLEIQSSEAGDSALYLCASSRGNQDTQYFGPGTRLLVL.

Concerning this clone itself: Here the gene names and germline are mouse. The CDR3 end is not reached by the read, which stops 1 residue before it; the germline J gene fills it in. The chain links TRBV19 to TRBJ2-4; 7 bases align to TRBD2. The CDR3 sequence is 15 residues long. The V gene end was trimmed by 3 bases and the J gene end by 0 bases; junction bases not matched to a gene: 4. Germline V CDR1 and CDR2: FNHDT, SITEND (reference sequence). The sequenced CDR3 bases are TGTGCCAGCAGTACCTGGGGGACTAGTCAAAACACCTTGTAC. Amino acids: CASSTWGTSQNTLY. The full CDR3 is CASSTWGTSQNTLYF.

Worth noting for this clone: Genes and germline come from the mouse. The CDR3 end is not reached by the read, which stops 1 residue before it; the germline J gene fills it in. The chain links TRBV31 to TRBJ1-6, with a possible D match to TRBD1 (6 bases). TRBJ1-6 is annotated as an ORF whose role is uncertain. Trimming removed 3 bases at V and 1 base at J, with 10 bases between. CDR1 is GKSSPN, CDR2 SITVG, per germline. The CDR3 sequence is 15 residues long. CDR3 bases read: TGTGCCTGGAGCTCCGGGACATCCTATAATTCGCCCCTCTAC. It specifies CAWSSGTSYNSPLY. The whole CDR3 sequence reads CAWSSGTSYNSPLYF.

There are a few counts of this clone. These gene names are mouse names. From the germline J gene comes the end of the CDR3, since the read stops 1 residue before it. The rearrangement uses TRBV5 and TRBJ2-7; TRBD2 matches at 9 bases. There are 14 residues in the CDR3. V lost 2 bases, J lost 4 bases, and 3 bases stayed unmatched. Germline CDR1 reads LGHNA; CDR2 reads YNLKQL (reference sequence). The CDR3 protein is CASSQNWGEYEQYF. CDR3 DNA, as far as it was read: TGTGCCAGCAGCCAAAACTGGGGGGAGTATGAACAGTAC.

In regard to this clone: Gene names and germline match the mouse. The sequence runs out 1 residue before the end of the CDR3; the remainder is reconstructed from the germline J gene. This rearrangement joins TRBV26 to TRBJ1-4; weak D call: TRBD1 (6 bases). Trimming pared 7 bases from V and 4 bases from J, leaving 10 bases between. Germline V gene lookup returns CDR1 KGHPV and CDR2 FQNQEV (reference sequence). The CDR3 runs to 13 residues. The covered CDR3 bases are TGTGCCAGCACCGGGGGCGGCAACGAAAGATTATTT. Translation gives CASTGGGNERLF. The complete CDR3 protein is CASTGGGNERLFF. Supplemented by reference TRBV26 and TRBJ1-4, the full variable domain reads NSKVIQTPRYLVKGQGQKAKMRCIPEKGHPVVFWYQQNKNNEFKFLINFQNQEVLQQIDMTEKRFSAECPSNSPCSLEIQSSEAGDSALYLCASTGGGNERLFFGHGTKLSVL.

About this clone: The gene symbols are mouse symbols. The read ends 1 residue shy of where the CDR3 ends; the end is completed using the germline J gene. This sequence joins TRBV26 and TRBJ2-5; possibly TRBD1 or TRBD2 for D (5 bases each). The CDR3 length is 15 residues. The germline V gene encodes CDR1 KGHPV and CDR2 FQNQEV (reference sequence). Trimming removed 4 bases at V and 0 bases at J, with 11 bases between. Partial CDR3 DNA: TGTGCCAGCAGTCCCTACCGGGACAACCAAGACACCCAGTAC. This translates into CASSPYRDNQDTQY. The complete CDR3 sequence is CASSPYRDNQDTQYF.

As regards this clone: Gene labels here are mouse ones. The DNA ends 1 residue before the CDR3 does, and the rest of the CDR3 is filled in from the germline J gene. The rearrangement uses TRBV13-3 and TRBJ2-4; 8 bases line up with TRBD2. V shed 2 bases and J 4 bases; nucleotides not matched to a gene: 0. The CDR3 contains 13 residues. Germline assignment: CDR1 NNHDY and CDR2 SYVADS. The covered CDR3 bases are TGTGCCAGCAGTGACTGGGGGGAAAACACCTTGTAC. Protein sequence: CASSDWGENTLY. The full CDR3 is CASSDWGENTLYF.

Of note for this clone: Mouse gene names and germline throughout. Read data end 1 residue before the CDR3 end; the end is taken from the germline J gene. The chain uses TRBV16 and TRBJ1-4; 7 bases fit TRBD1. The germline gives CDR1 SGHSA, CDR2 FRNQAP. After removal of 5 bases from V and 6 bases from J, the junction contained 3 bases not matched to a gene. The CDR3 runs 13 residues. The CDR3 sequence: CASSNRGDERLFF. The DNA read from the CDR3 is TGTGCAAGCAGCAACAGGGGCGACGAAAGATTATTT.

In its sample, this clone ranks as large. Gene labels here are mouse ones. The CDR3 end is not reached by the read, which stops 1 residue before it; the germline J gene fills it in. The V and J genes are TRBV12-2 and TRBJ1-3; 9 nucleotides align to TRBD1. V lost 4 bases and J lost 0; bases outside the gene matches: 3. The V gene's germline CDR1 is SGHLS and CDR2 HYDKME. This CDR3 comprises 15 residues. The CDR3 region is CASSRQGDSGNTLYF. CDR3 bases read: TGTGCCAGCTCACGACAGGGGGATTCTGGAAATACGCTCTAT.

Points on this clone: Gene names are the mouse ones. The CDR3 sequence: CASGEGGPLYF. Incomplete CDR3 DNA: TGTGCCAGCGGTGAAGGGGGACCGCTGTAT. V gene TRBV13-2 combines with J gene TRBJ2-3; the D gene is possibly TRBD1 (6 bases). The read finishes 1 residue shy of the CDR3 end, and the germline J gene is used to complete it. The CDR3 consists of 11 residues. The germline V gene has CDR1 NNHNN and CDR2 SYGAGS (reference sequence). V lost 2 bases to trimming and J lost 10 bases, with 8 bases between them.